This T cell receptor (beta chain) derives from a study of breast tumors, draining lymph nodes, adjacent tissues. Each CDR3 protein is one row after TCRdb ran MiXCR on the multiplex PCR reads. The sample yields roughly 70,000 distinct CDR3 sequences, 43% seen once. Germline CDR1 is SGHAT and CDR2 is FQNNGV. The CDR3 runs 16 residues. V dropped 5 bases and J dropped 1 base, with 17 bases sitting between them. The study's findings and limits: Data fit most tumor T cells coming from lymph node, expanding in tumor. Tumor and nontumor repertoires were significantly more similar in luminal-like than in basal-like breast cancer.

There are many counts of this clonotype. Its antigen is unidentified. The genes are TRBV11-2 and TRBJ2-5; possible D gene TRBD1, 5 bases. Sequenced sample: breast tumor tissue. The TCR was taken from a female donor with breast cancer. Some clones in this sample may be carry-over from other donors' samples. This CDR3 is CASSRSRGSGQETQYF. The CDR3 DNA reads TGTGCCAGCAGCCGAAGTAGGGGAAGTGGCCAAGAGACCCAGTACTTC.